The 24 T cell receptor beta chains below were found in one sample sequenced in a study of vaccination and CD4 T cells after COVID-19. These receptors' antigens are unknown. The assay that was used to sequence DNA from cultured CD4+ T cells was the Oncomine TCR Beta short-read assay. TCRdb called the PCR reads again in MiXCR, with one record for every CDR3 protein. This table holds 20,000 to 25,000 distinct CDR3 sequences, over 35% found once. The treatment: roughly 11-day PBMC culture with coronavirus spike peptide pools or control peptides (ViraFEST assay). Specimen: CD4+ T cells from blood, cultured in vitro, collected before SARS-CoV-2 vaccination. The receptors come from a human donor who received a COVID-19 vaccine.

CDR3 loop: CASSRTGMTDTQYF. DNA of the CDR3: TGTGCCAGCAGCCGCACAGGGATGACAGATACGCAGTATTTT. The chain recombines TRBV6-1 with TRBJ2-3, with TRBD1 as a possible D gene (6 bases). Trimming removed 6 bases from V and 3 bases from J, with 13 bases in between. The CDR3 loop spans 14 amino acids. From germline, CDR1 is MNHNS and CDR2 SASEGT.

This rearrangement joins TRBV11-3 to TRBJ2-7, with 7 bases lining up with TRBD2. The CDR3 has 16 amino acids. V was pared by 5 bases and J by 7 bases, with 17 bases of the junction left unmatched. Germline V gene sequence: CDR1 SGHNT, CDR2 YENEEA. CDR3 sequence reads: CASSQRSGGGTGEQYF. The CDR3 DNA reads TGTGCCAGCAGCCAAAGGAGTGGCGGGGGAACGGGGGAGCAGTACTTC.

The table lists this clonotype with a few counts. The genes are TRBV2 and TRBJ2-5; the D gene could be TRBD1 or TRBD2 (5 bases each). This CDR3 has 14 amino acids. Germline V gives CDR1 SNHLY, CDR2 FYNNEI. V was shortened by 6 bases and J by 3 bases, with 14 bases between the two germline ends. The CDR3 protein is CASRGPGPKETQYF. The CDR3 DNA reads as TGTGCCAGCAGAGGACCGGGACCAAAAGAGACCCAGTACTTC.

The genes are TRBV19 and TRBJ2-7, with 7 bases that match TRBD1. The germline V gene has CDR1 LNHDA and CDR2 SQIVND (reference sequence). J lost 5 bases, V lost 6 bases, and 7 bases had no gene match. CDR3 size: 13 residues. CDR3 DNA: TGTGCCAGTAGAAACAGGGGTAACAACGAGCAGTACTTC. Translated, it gives CASRNRGNNEQYF.

The genes are TRBV7-3 and TRBJ2-3, with 8 positions matching TRBD2. J lost 2 bases, V lost 1 base, and 8 bases had no gene match. The V gene's germline CDR1 is SGHTA and CDR2 FQGTGA. The CDR3 runs 17 residues. The CDR3 protein is CASSLSPFSGATDTQYF. The CDR3 DNA reads as TGTGCCAGCAGCTTAAGTCCCTTTAGCGGGGCCACAGATACGCAGTATTTT.

The rearrangement uses TRBV7-9 and TRBJ2-3; unclear D gene. Germline CDR1 and CDR2: SEHNR and FQNEAQ (reference sequence). The CDR3 loop spans 13 amino acids. V was shortened by 4 bases and J by 4 bases, with 9 bases between the two germline ends. CDR3 loop: CASSSMAADTQYF. The CDR3 nucleotides read TGTGCCAGCAGCTCCATGGCTGCAGATACGCAGTATTTT. The full variable domain, with the rest looked up from reference TRBV7-9 and TRBJ2-3, is DTGVSQNPRHKITKRGQNVTFRCDPISEHNRLYWYRQTLGQGPEFLTYFQNEAQLEKSRLLSDRFSAERPKGSFSTLEIQRTEQGDSAMYLCASSSMAADTQYFGPGTRLTVL.

The rearrangement links TRBV24-1 to TRBJ1-1; possibly TRBD1 for D (6 bases). The V end was cut by 2 bases, the J end by 0 bases, with 9 bases between. Germline values: CDR1 KGHDR, CDR2 SFDVKD. This CDR3 is built from 15 residues. DNA of the CDR3: TGTGCCACCAGTGATTCCGGGACATTGAACACTGAAGCTTTCTTT. Translated: CATSDSGTLNTEAFF.

This clonotype has just a few counts. V gene TRBV7-2 combines with J gene TRBJ1-1, with TRBD1 matching 7 bases. Germline loops: CDR1 SGHTA, CDR2 FQGNSA. V lost 0 bases, J lost 9 bases, and 4 bases stayed unmatched. The length of the CDR3 is 13 residues. The CDR3 DNA sequence: TGTGCCAGCAGCTTAGCAGGGGGCCTTCAAGCTTTCTTT. It codes for CASSLAGGLQAFF.

Concerning this clonotype itself: The junction and the germline gene differ at one end; a read error may be behind it. V gene TRBV18 combines with J gene TRBJ1-5, with 10 positions matching TRBD1. Germline V gene lookup returns CDR1 KGHSH and CDR2 LQKENI. The CDR3 is made up of 16 amino acids. The CDR3 sequence is CASSPGTGATNQPQHF. Here the CDR3 DNA reads TGCGCCAGCTCACCCGGGACAGGGGCTACCAATCAGCCCCAGCATTTT.

The chain employs TRBV14 and TRBJ1-1; D ambiguous. The germline V gene has CDR1 SGHDN and CDR2 FVKESK. This CDR3 comprises 13 residues. The V gene lost 0 bases and the J gene lost 4 bases, with 6 bases spanning the gap. CDR3 coding DNA: TGTGCCAGCAGCCAAGATCCTATCACTGAAGCTTTCTTT. Its translation: CASSQDPITEAFF.

The chain is built from TRBV24-1 and TRBJ1-5; the D is unclear. The CDR3 runs to 11 residues. Trimming pared 7 bases from V and 4 bases from J, leaving 4 bases between. From germline, CDR1 is KGHDR and CDR2 SFDVKD. The DNA for the CDR3 is TGTGCCACCAGCCATAATCAGCCCCAGCATTTT. Translated: CATSHNQPQHF.

CDR3 in DNA: TGCAGTGCCCGGGGCAGGGGGCGGCAAGAGACCCAGTACTTC. Translating gives CSARGRGRQETQYF. The chain joins TRBV20-1 to TRBJ2-5; 8 bases match TRBD1. The CDR3 spans 14 residues. Germline V gene sequence: CDR1 DFQATT, CDR2 SNEGSKA (reference sequence). J lost 2 bases, V lost 6 bases, and 8 bases had no gene match.

This clonotype was detected only a few times. The chain combines TRBV6-5 with TRBJ1-2, with TRBD1 identical over 11 bases. CDR1 MNHEY and CDR2 SVGAGI come from the germline V gene. V shed 2 bases, J shed 6 bases, and the junction held 5 bases outside the gene matches. This CDR3 is 15 amino acids long. This chain's CDR3 is CASSYGGQGEDGYTF. CDR3 coding DNA: TGTGCCAGCAGTTACGGGGGACAGGGGGAAGATGGCTACACCTTC.

The chain employs TRBV5-1 and TRBJ2-4, with 12 nucleotides matching TRBD2. CDR1 and CDR2 from the germline V gene are SGHRS and YFSETQ. The CDR3 consists of 18 residues. The V and J ends lost 3 bases and 0 bases, in that order; junction bases with no gene match: 7. The CDR3 region is CASSSSGGAALAKNIQYF. CDR3 nucleotide sequence: TGCGCCAGCAGCTCTAGCGGGGGGGCCGCCCTAGCCAAAAACATTCAGTACTTC.

This clonotype was seen more than once but under ten times. The rearrangement uses TRBV24-1 and TRBJ2-1; 7 bases match TRBD2. The length of the CDR3 is 15 residues. The ends lost 3 bases at V and 7 bases at J; junction bases unmatched: 8. The germline V gene has CDR1 KGHDR and CDR2 SFDVKD. Here the CDR3 reads CATSDATGRVNEQFF. The CDR3 DNA reads TGTGCCACCAGTGATGCTACGGGGAGGGTAAATGAGCAGTTCTTC.

This clonotype was detected a few times. V and J are TRBV7-8 and TRBJ1-1, with a weak D call TRBD1 (6 bases). Germline V gives CDR1 SGHVS, CDR2 FQNEAQ. The CDR3 runs to 14 residues. Deletions cut 5 bases from V and 2 bases from J, with 12 bases between. The CDR3 reads CASSTRTVNTEAFF. The CDR3 bases are TGTGCCAGCAGCACCAGGACAGTAAACACTGAAGCTTTCTTT.

This chain connects TRBV6-1 to TRBJ2-1, with 10 bases identical to TRBD2. Germline loops: CDR1 MNHNS, CDR2 SASEGT. This CDR3 spans 19 amino acids. V shed 6 bases, J shed 2 bases, and the junction held 16 bases outside the gene matches. Here the CDR3 DNA reads TGTGCCAGCAGCCACAGGCCGGGACTAGCGCTTCGAACCTACAATGAGCAGTTCTTC. Translated: CASSHRPGLALRTYNEQFF.

This clonotype has a handful of counts. The chain is built from TRBV20-1 and TRBJ2-2; D is undetermined. Trimming removed 7 bases from V and 8 bases from J, with 14 bases in between. Germline CDR1 DFQATT, CDR2 SNEGSKA (reference sequence). This CDR3 comprises 12 residues. This CDR3 reads CSVVAGMGELFF. The CDR3 nucleotides are TGCAGTGTAGTAGCTGGGATGGGGGAGCTGTTTTTT.

This chain uses TRBV5-4 with TRBJ1-6; TRBD1 might be the D (5 bases). The germline CDR1 and CDR2 sequences are SGHNT and YYREEE (reference sequence). This CDR3 has 16 residues. Trimming left V 4 bases short and J 7 bases short, with 18 bases between. The CDR3 DNA reads TGTGCCAGCAGCATGGGCCGGGCGGGACGAAATTCACCCCTCCACTTT. Amino acids: CASSMGRAGRNSPLHF.

This clonotype was counted only a few times. The chain uses TRBV20-1 and TRBJ1-6; D remains ambiguous. The length of the CDR3 is 15 residues. V was cut by 3 bases and J by 6 bases, with 15 bases left in between. In germline, CDR1 is DFQATT, CDR2 SNEGSKA (reference sequence). The DNA for the CDR3 is TGCAGTGCTAGGCGCCTTCAAGATGGTAATTCACCCCTCCACTTT. Its protein product is CSARRLQDGNSPLHF.

In this sample, this clonotype turned up a few times. The chain employs TRBV19 and TRBJ1-2; TRBD1 aligns across 8 bases. The CDR3 sequence is 13 residues long. Germline V gene sequence: CDR1 LNHDA, CDR2 SQIVND (reference sequence). V shed 8 bases and J 0 bases; nucleotides not matched to a gene: 2. Here the CDR3 reads CASGQGSNYGYTF. In DNA, the CDR3 is TGTGCCAGTGGACAGGGATCTAACTATGGCTACACCTTC.

This clonotype appeared a few times. The chain recombines TRBV25-1 with TRBJ1-2; the match to TRBD1 covers 9 bases. The CDR3 contains 14 residues. Germline-derived CDR1 and CDR2 are MGHDK and SYGVNS. J was trimmed by 5 bases and V by 7 bases; bases with no gene match: 8. Here the CDR3 reads CASTLGTGSYGYTF. The CDR3 DNA reads TGTGCCAGCACCCTAGGGACAGGGTCTTATGGCTACACCTTC.

This clonotype was seen more than once but under ten times. The chain links TRBV6-2 or TRBV6-3 to TRBJ2-6; no clear D gene. The CDR3 contains 16 residues. Trimming pared 5 bases from V and 0 bases from J, leaving 11 bases between. Germline-derived CDR1 and CDR2 are MNHEY and SVGEGT. This CDR3 reads CASSPRPDSGANVLTF. The CDR3 DNA is TGTGCCAGCAGTCCCCGCCCGGACTCTGGGGCCAACGTCCTGACTTTC.

This clonotype appeared a few times. This sequence joins TRBV12-5 and TRBJ1-6, with TRBD1 matching 8 bases. V shed 7 bases and J 14 bases; nucleotides not matched to a gene: 16. The CDR3 extends over 15 amino acids. CDR1 is LGHNT, CDR2 FRNRAP, per germline. The CDR3 loop is CASAGNRDRLSTLHF. In DNA, the CDR3 is TGTGCTAGTGCCGGAAACCGGGACAGGCTCTCGACCCTCCACTTT. The full variable domain, with the rest looked up from reference TRBV12-5 and TRBJ1-6, is DARVTQTPRHKVTEMGQEVTMRCQPILGHNTVFWYRQTMMQGLELLAYFRNRAPLDDSGMPKDRFSAEMPDATLATLKIQPSEPRDSAVYFCASAGNRDRLSTLHFGNGTRLTVT.